The 27 T cell receptor beta chains presented below share a single source sample, sequenced in a study of cytomegalovirus exposure and HLA in healthy donors. Assay: immunoSEQ multiplex PCR; the TCRdb copy retains only in-frame clones and omits some. Among more than 95,000 clones listed, approximately 89% were seen once. Material: PBMCs. The receptors stem from a man between 18 and 35 years old in good health and CMV-seronegative.

This chain connects TRBV28 to TRBJ2-3; TRBD2 aligns across 15 bases. Per the germline V gene, CDR1 is MDHEN and CDR2 is SYDVKM. J gave up 3 bases and V 5 bases, and 9 bases lay outside the gene matches. CDR3 length equals 18 residues. The DNA of the CDR3 is TGTGCCAGCAGTCAGGGTGTGGGGACTAGCGGGAGGACAGATACGCAGTATTTT. This gives the protein CASSQGVGTSGRTDTQYF.

The chain recombines TRBV27 with TRBJ2-3; D is perhaps TRBD2 (5 bases). V lost 3 bases to trimming and J lost 6 bases, with 10 bases between them. The CDR3 consists of 13 residues. From germline, CDR1 is MNHEY and CDR2 SMNVEV (reference sequence). CDR3 DNA sequence: TGTGCCAGCAGTTTGGCGGGCCTTGATACGCAGTATTTT. It specifies CASSLAGLDTQYF.

This clone was picked up a small number of times. The chain carries TRBV6-5 and TRBJ2-7, with D tentatively TRBD2 (6 bases). The CDR3 extends over 14 amino acids. CDR1 is MNHEY, CDR2 SVGAGI, per germline. V lost 6 bases, J lost 0 bases, and 12 bases lay in between. For the CDR3, the DNA is TGTGCCAGCAGGGGGACTGGTAGCTCCTACGAGCAGTACTTC. Its translation is CASRGTGSSYEQYF.

This clone has just one count. The CDR3 spells CASSLGTGGFSEQYF. CDR3 DNA: TGTGCCAGCAGCTTAGGGACAGGGGGCTTCAGCGAGCAGTACTTC. V and J are TRBV7-9 and TRBJ2-7; 11 nucleotides align to TRBD1. J was trimmed by 6 bases and V by 1 base; bases with no gene match: 5. Looked up from germline, CDR1 is SEHNR and CDR2 is FQNEAQ (reference sequence). The CDR3 length is 15 residues.

The chain recombines TRBV28 with TRBJ1-5, with D possibly being TRBD1 (6 bases). The CDR3 extends over 16 amino acids. The ends were cut back, 4 bases at V and 5 bases at J, with 18 bases in the middle. Germline CDR1 is MDHEN and CDR2 is SYDVKM. DNA of the CDR3: TGTGCCAGCAGTTCCCCCCGGCAGGGGACGGATCAGCCCCAGCATTTT. It specifies CASSSPRQGTDQPQHF.

The chain combines TRBV2 with TRBJ1-2; TRBD1 is a possible D gene (6 bases). The CDR3 sequence is 13 residues long. Between the trimmed V and J ends, which lost 4 bases and 1 base, there was a span of 7 bases. CDR1 and CDR2 (germline): SNHLY, FYNNEI. In DNA form, the CDR3 reads TGTGCCAGCAGTGCAGGGGATAACTATGGCTACACCTTC. This gives the protein CASSAGDNYGYTF.

This sequence joins TRBV28 and TRBJ1-2; D is possibly TRBD1 (6 bases). From germline, CDR1 is MDHEN and CDR2 SYDVKM. This CDR3 is built from 14 residues. The V gene lost 2 bases and the J gene lost 4 bases, with 11 bases spanning the gap. CDR3 nucleotides: TGTGCCAGCAGTTTAGGGGGCTTGGGCTATGGCTACACCTTC. This gives the protein CASSLGGLGYGYTF.

The genes are TRBV5-6 and TRBJ2-7; no firm D call. The CDR3 runs to 14 residues. The germline V gene has CDR1 SGHDT and CDR2 YYEEEE. Trimming removed 2 bases from V and 0 bases from J, with 9 bases in between. CDR3 in amino acids: CASSFSAASYEQYF. CDR3 bases: TGTGCCAGCAGCTTTTCGGCGGCCTCCTACGAGCAGTACTTC.

This chain connects TRBV25-1 to TRBJ2-7, with 9 bases identical to TRBD2. Germline CDR1 reads MGHDK; CDR2 reads SYGVNS. V lost 5 bases to trimming and J lost 3 bases; unmatched junction nucleotides: 8. The CDR3 runs to 15 residues. The CDR3 coding sequence is TGTGCCAGCAGTAGCCCGGCGGGAGGGGGCTACGAGCAGTACTTC. This sequence encodes CASSSPAGGGYEQYF.

In this sample, this clone turned up a few times. The V gene is TRBV30, the J gene TRBJ1-2; the D is unclear. V lost 0 bases and J 4 bases, leaving 6 bases between the germline ends. Germline assignment: CDR1 GTSNPN and CDR2 SVGIG (reference sequence). The CDR3 has 12 residues. The DNA of the CDR3 is TGTGCCTGGAGTGTAAACAGCTATGGCTACACCTTC. It translates to CAWSVNSYGYTF.

This clone was seen only once. The chain joins TRBV6-5 to TRBJ1-6; no reliable D call. Germline V lookup: CDR1 MNHEY, CDR2 SVGAGI. The CDR3 has 14 residues. V was pared by 5 bases and J by 7 bases, with 12 bases between. CDR3 sequence (DNA): TGTGCCAGCAGTGATGGACGAGGGAATTCACCCCTCCACTTT. Encoded protein: CASSDGRGNSPLHF.

The rearrangement uses TRBV5-1 and TRBJ2-7; 9 positions match TRBD1. From germline, CDR1 is SGHRS and CDR2 YFSETQ. V lost 1 base and J lost 2; bases outside the gene matches: 7. This CDR3 region has 16 residues. The CDR3 region is CASSLRTGDSTYEQYF. CDR3 coding DNA: TGCGCCAGCAGCTTGCGGACAGGGGACTCTACCTACGAGCAGTACTTC.

The chain joins TRBV5-1 to TRBJ1-3; TRBD1 is a possible D gene (6 bases). This CDR3 is 15 amino acids long. Trimming cost V 2 bases and J 2 bases, with 11 bases left between them. Germline loops: CDR1 SGHRS, CDR2 YFSETQ. The CDR3 DNA is TGCGCCAGCAGCTTCGAGACAGGAACTGGAAACACCATATATTTT. As protein: CASSFETGTGNTIYF.

This clone turned up a few times. This chain joins TRBV30 and TRBJ1-6; no reliable D call. This CDR3 is built from 12 residues. Germline V gene data show CDR1 as GTSNPN and CDR2 as SVGIG (reference sequence). V dropped 4 bases and J dropped 9 bases, with 10 bases sitting between them. As DNA, the CDR3 is TGTGCCTGGACCGGTTCGGGTTCACCCCTCCACTTT. Amino acids: CAWTGSGSPLHF.

The V gene is TRBV6-5, the J gene TRBJ2-5; D may be TRBD2 (5 bases). Near its end, the DNA agrees better with TRBJ2-7, so the J call may be wrong. Per the germline V gene, CDR1 is MNHEY and CDR2 is SVGAGI. The CDR3 is 11 amino acids. The CDR3 nucleotides are TGTGCCAGCAGTGACTACTACGAGCAGTACTTC. Encoded protein: CASSDYYEQYF.

In its sample, this clone was seen once. The chain is built from TRBV10-3 and TRBJ2-7, with TRBD2 matching over 7 bases. CDR1 and CDR2 (germline): ENHRY, SYGVKD. Trimming took 0 bases from V and 2 from J; bases not matched to a gene: 4. There are 15 residues in the CDR3. The CDR3 region is CAISESSSGPYEQYF. CDR3 bases: TGTGCCATCAGTGAGTCGTCTAGCGGACCCTACGAGCAGTACTTC.

The rearrangement uses TRBV7-6 and TRBJ2-7; the match to TRBD2 covers 8 bases. The CDR3 loop spans 15 amino acids. Germline CDR1 SGHVS, CDR2 FNYEAQ. V was pared by 0 bases and J by 2 bases, with 3 bases of the junction left unmatched. DNA of the CDR3: TGTGCCAGCAGCTTAGCTAGCGGGGAAACCTACGAGCAGTACTTC. Translating it yields CASSLASGETYEQYF.

This clone has a single count. The genes are TRBV10-1 and TRBJ2-3; 10 positions agree with TRBD1. Germline V gene sequence: CDR1 WNHNN, CDR2 SYGVQD (reference sequence). V lost 6 bases, J lost 4 bases, and 13 bases stayed unmatched. This CDR3 spans 17 amino acids. The chain's CDR3 is CASRPGQGSNFADTQYF. The CDR3 nucleotides are TGCGCCAGCAGGCCGGGACAGGGGAGTAATTTTGCAGATACGCAGTATTTT.

The rearrangement links TRBV5-6 to TRBJ2-6; 13 bases are a match to TRBD2. J lost 1 base, V lost 3 bases, and 4 bases had no gene match. CDR3 length: 18 residues. The germline V gene encodes CDR1 SGHDT and CDR2 YYEEEE. CDR3 DNA: TGTGCCAGCAGCTACGGACTAGCGGGAGTATCTGGGGCCAACGTCCTGACTTTC. Protein: CASSYGLAGVSGANVLTF.

The chain employs TRBV7-2 and TRBJ2-1, with D perhaps matching TRBD1 (6 bases). Looked up from germline, CDR1 is SGHTA and CDR2 is FQGNSA. The CDR3 runs 14 residues. V was pared by 5 bases and J by 8 bases, with 16 bases between. CDR3 residues: CASSVQQGNDEQFF. Here the CDR3 DNA reads TGTGCCAGCAGCGTCCAACAGGGAAATGATGAGCAGTTCTTC. The entire variable domain, with the rest obtained from reference TRBV7-2 and TRBJ2-1, is as follows: GAGVSQSPSNKVTEKGKDVELRCDPISGHTALYWYRQSLGQGLEFLIYFQGNSAPDKSGLPSDRFSAERTGGSVSTLTIQRTQQEDSAVYLCASSVQQGNDEQFFGPGTRLTVL.

The chain carries TRBV6-1 and TRBJ1-4; D might be TRBD1 (5 bases). Trimming took off 0 bases at V and 1 base at J, with 15 bases between the two ends. CDR1 is MNHNS, CDR2 SASEGT, per germline. This CDR3 is built from 18 residues. CDR3 bases: TGTGCCAGCAGTGAAGCGTTGGTCAGGGTGATAACTAATGAAAAACTGTTTTTT. Protein sequence: CASSEALVRVITNEKLFF.

The V call is TRBV2, the J call TRBJ1-3, with 8 positions matching TRBD1. The CDR3 consists of 15 residues. Germline values: CDR1 SNHLY, CDR2 FYNNEI. Trimming cost V 2 bases and J 4 bases; bases outside gene matches: 4. DNA for the CDR3: TGTGCCAGCAGTGAAACCAGGGGGCCCGGAAACACCATATATTTT. As protein: CASSETRGPGNTIYF.

The V gene is TRBV4-1, the J gene TRBJ2-3, with TRBD1 identical over 8 bases. V was clipped by 3 bases and J by 3 bases; unmatched bases: 5. Germline-derived CDR1 and CDR2 are MGHRA and YSYEKL. This CDR3 has 15 residues. DNA of the CDR3: TGCGCCAGCAGCCACCCCGGACAGGGAACAGATACGCAGTATTTT. Amino acid sequence: CASSHPGQGTDTQYF.

The chain uses TRBV5-1 and TRBJ1-3; D gene uncertain. This CDR3 is 16 amino acids long. V was shortened by 0 bases and J by 0 bases, with 10 bases between the two germline ends. Per germline, CDR1 SGHRS and CDR2 YFSETQ. In nucleotides, the CDR3 is TGCGCCAGCAGCTTGGATCCCTGGGCCTCTGGAAACACCATATATTTT. It translates to CASSLDPWASGNTIYF.

CDR3 sequence (DNA): TGTGCCACCAGCACATCCGGGACAGGGGTATTACCTAATGGCTACACCTTC. Its translation: CATSTSGTGVLPNGYTF. The genes are TRBV15 and TRBJ1-2; TRBD1 agrees at 10 bases. CDR3 size: 17 residues. Trimming took 4 bases from V and 6 from J; bases not matched to a gene: 14. Germline V lookup: CDR1 LNHNV, CDR2 YYDKDF (reference sequence).

The genes are TRBV19 and TRBJ1-2; 8 bases map to TRBD1. Germline assignment: CDR1 LNHDA and CDR2 SQIVND (reference sequence). V lost 2 bases to trimming and J lost 5 bases; unmatched junction nucleotides: 4. The CDR3 extends over 14 amino acids. CDR3 DNA sequence: TGTGCCAGTAGTATAAGCGACAGGGGATATGGCTACACCTTC. Amino acids: CASSISDRGYGYTF.

This rearrangement joins TRBV28 to TRBJ1-1; D remains unclear. CDR1 MDHEN and CDR2 SYDVKM come from the germline V gene. V dropped 5 bases and J dropped 5 bases, with 21 bases sitting between them. The CDR3 runs 16 residues. CDR3 sequence: CASSPPLRGRWTEAFF. The CDR3 coding sequence is TGTGCCAGCAGTCCCCCCCTGCGGGGAAGGTGGACTGAAGCTTTCTTT.